These 9 T cell receptor beta chains were all obtained from the same sample, sequenced in a study of long-term antiretroviral therapy in people with HIV (dated by TCRdb to between 2020 and 2023). Sequencing of the TRB variable region was done with the immunoSEQ hsTCRB v3.0 assay at survey level resolution. TCRdb carries this immuneACCESS record with in-frame sequences only. Its versions omit some clonotypes, under half of them owing to an unresolved V gene in the studies checked, with the rest unexplained. Across this sample there are tens of thousands of clones, with roughly 79% seen only once. The top ten hold 3% to 3.5% of the sample. This material consisted of unsorted PBMCs, taken 3 years after starting antiretroviral therapy. The receptors here all came from a man aged 45 to 65 with HIV.

This clone has more than one count but fewer than ten. This rearrangement joins TRBV2 to TRBJ2-4; 8 positions match TRBD1. Trimming took 6 bases from V and 9 from J; bases not matched to a gene: 7. In germline, CDR1 is SNHLY, CDR2 FYNNEI. This CDR3 spans 13 amino acids. CDR3 residues: CASRGNQGAIQYF. The DNA of the CDR3 is TGTGCCAGCAGGGGAAACCAGGGGGCCATTCAGTACTTC.

This clone came up a few times. The rearrangement uses TRBV7-3 and TRBJ1-1; perhaps TRBD1 as D (5 bases). This CDR3 spans 12 amino acids. Germline values: CDR1 SGHTA, CDR2 FQGTGA. V shed 4 bases and J shed 7 bases, with 10 bases lying between them. CDR3 DNA: TGTGCCAGCAGCTCAGGGTACGGTGAAGCTTTCTTT. This encodes CASSSGYGEAFF.

The chain links TRBV6-5 to TRBJ1-3, with a tentative D call TRBD1 (6 bases). Trimming pared 2 bases from V and 3 bases from J, leaving 14 bases between. The CDR3 has 16 amino acids. Germline CDR1 MNHEY, CDR2 SVGAGI. The CDR3 DNA sequence: TGTGCCAGCAGTTACAAGGGGGGAAGGAGTGGAAACACCATATATTTT. This gives the protein CASSYKGGRSGNTIYF.

This sequence joins TRBV27 and TRBJ2-7, with D hard to call. With 2 bases removed from V and 2 bases from J, the gap between germline ends came to 7 bases. This CDR3 has 13 residues. The germline V gene has CDR1 MNHEY and CDR2 SMNVEV (reference sequence). The CDR3 loop is CASSLRVPYEQYF. The CDR3 DNA reads as TGTGCCAGCAGTTTACGGGTCCCCTACGAGCAGTACTTC.

For the CDR3, the DNA is TGTGCCAGCTCACCTCGGGACGGAGAAAAACTGTTTTTT. Translated: CASSPRDGEKLFF. The chain combines TRBV18 with TRBJ1-4, with a tentative D call TRBD1 (5 bases). The CDR3 loop spans 13 amino acids. Between the trimmed V and J ends, which lost 3 bases and 8 bases, there was a span of 10 bases. CDR1 is KGHSH and CDR2 is LQKENI in the germline V gene. Looking up the rest from reference TRBV18 and TRBJ1-4 gives the full variable domain: NAGVMQNPRHLVRRRGQEARLRCSPMKGHSHVYWYRQLPEEGLKFMVYLQKENIIDESGMPKERFSAEFPKEGPSILRIQQVVRGDSAAYFCASSPRDGEKLFFGSGTQLSVL.

This rearrangement joins TRBV5-6 to TRBJ2-6; D uncertain. Trimming stripped 1 base from V and 2 bases from J, with 10 bases between. The germline gives CDR1 SGHDT, CDR2 YYEEEE. The CDR3 covers 16 residues. CDR3 coding DNA: TGTGCCAGCAGCTTGTTTGAGAGGACTGGGGCCAACGTCCTGACTTTC. This codes for CASSLFERTGANVLTF.

This clone was seen only once. J is TRBJ1-2 and V is TRBV5-6; D remains unclear. Between the trimmed V and J ends, which lost 2 bases and 5 bases, there was a span of 13 bases. The CDR3 covers 14 residues. The germline V gene encodes CDR1 SGHDT and CDR2 YYEEEE. The CDR3 region is CASSLLGLEYGYTF. CDR3 sequence (DNA): TGTGCCAGCAGCTTACTAGGTTTGGAATATGGCTACACCTTC.

This chain connects TRBV7-9 to TRBJ1-2, with D perhaps matching TRBD1 (5 bases). Trimming pared 4 bases from V and 3 bases from J, leaving 15 bases between. Germline V gene data show CDR1 as SEHNR and CDR2 as FQNEAQ (reference sequence). CDR3 length: 15 residues. CDR3 in amino acids: CASSSSTLTDYGYTF. As DNA, the CDR3 is TGTGCCAGCAGCTCTAGCACGCTGACAGACTATGGCTACACCTTC.

The rearrangement links TRBV2 to TRBJ2-1; D is unresolved. The V end was cut by 4 bases, the J end by 9 bases, with 13 bases between. This CDR3 comprises 13 residues. Germline lookup yields CDR1 SNHLY and CDR2 FYNNEI. The CDR3 bases are TGTGCCAGCAGTGGAGTGGGCGTGGTTGAGCAGTTCTTC. As protein: CASSGVGVVEQFF.